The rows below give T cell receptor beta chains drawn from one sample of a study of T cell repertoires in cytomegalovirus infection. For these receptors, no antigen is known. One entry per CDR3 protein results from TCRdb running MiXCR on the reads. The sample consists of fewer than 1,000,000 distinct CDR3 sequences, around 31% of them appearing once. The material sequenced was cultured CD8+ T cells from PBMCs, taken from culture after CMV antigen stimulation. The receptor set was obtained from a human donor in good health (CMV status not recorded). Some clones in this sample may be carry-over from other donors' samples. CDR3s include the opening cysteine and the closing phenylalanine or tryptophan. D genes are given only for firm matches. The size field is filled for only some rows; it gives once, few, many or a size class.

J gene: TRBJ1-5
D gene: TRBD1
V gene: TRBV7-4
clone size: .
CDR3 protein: CASSHRGPGNQPQHF
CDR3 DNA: TGTGCCAGCAGCCACAGGGGGCCAGGCAATCAGCCCCAGCATTTT

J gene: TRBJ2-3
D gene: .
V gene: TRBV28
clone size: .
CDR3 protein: CASSPLGSGEDTQYF
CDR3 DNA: TGTGCCAGCAGTCCTTTGGGTTCCGGAGAAGATACGCAGTATTTT

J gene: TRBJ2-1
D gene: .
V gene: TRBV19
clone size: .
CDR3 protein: CASSITGVPYNEQFF
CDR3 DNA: TGTGCCAGTAGTATAACCGGGGTTCCCTACAATGAGCAGTTCTTC

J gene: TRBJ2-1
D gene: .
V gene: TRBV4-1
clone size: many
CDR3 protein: CASSQEAEFEHEQFF
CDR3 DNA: TGCGCCAGCAGCCAAGAAGCCGAGTTTGAGCATGAGCAGTTCTTC

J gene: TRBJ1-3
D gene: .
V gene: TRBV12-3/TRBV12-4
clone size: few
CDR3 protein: CASSFTGEGNTIYF
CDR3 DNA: TGTGCCAGCAGTTTTACCGGGGAGGGAAACACCATATATTTT

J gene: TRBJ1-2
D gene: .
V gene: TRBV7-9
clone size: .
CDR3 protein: CASSSRWGDGYTF
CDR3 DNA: TGTGCCAGCAGCTCAAGGTGGGGCGATGGCTACACCTTC

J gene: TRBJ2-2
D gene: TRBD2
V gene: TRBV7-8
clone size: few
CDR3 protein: CASSWTSGANTGELFF
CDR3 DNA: TGTGCCAGCAGCTGGACTAGCGGGGCGAACACCGGGGAGCTGTTTTTT

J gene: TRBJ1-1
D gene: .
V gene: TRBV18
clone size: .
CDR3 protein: CASFDLQTGGVGMNTEAFF
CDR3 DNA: TGTGCCAGCTTCGACCTCCAGACGGGTGGTGTCGGAATGAACACTGAAGCTTTCTTT

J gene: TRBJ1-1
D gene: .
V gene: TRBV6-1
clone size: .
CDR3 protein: CASSGRQFGNTEAFF
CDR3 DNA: TGTGCCAGCAGTGGACGACAGTTCGGGAACACTGAAGCTTTCTTT

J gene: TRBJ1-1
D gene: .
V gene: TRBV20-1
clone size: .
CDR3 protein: CSARSPTGIITEAFF
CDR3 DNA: TGCAGTGCTAGATCGCCGACAGGAATTATCACTGAAGCTTTCTTT

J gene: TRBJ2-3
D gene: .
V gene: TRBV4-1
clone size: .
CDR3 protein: CASSQDNGDTQYF
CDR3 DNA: TGCGCCAGCAGCCAAGATAACGGCGATACGCAGTATTTT

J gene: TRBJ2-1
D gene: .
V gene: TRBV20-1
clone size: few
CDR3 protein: CSAITGNEQFF
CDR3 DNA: TGCAGTGCTATTACAGGGAATGAGCAGTTCTTC

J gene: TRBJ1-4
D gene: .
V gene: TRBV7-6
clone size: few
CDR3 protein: CASSPNQPGTTNEKLFF
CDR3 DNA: TGTGCCAGCAGCCCGAATCAACCAGGGACAACTAATGAAAAACTGTTTTTT

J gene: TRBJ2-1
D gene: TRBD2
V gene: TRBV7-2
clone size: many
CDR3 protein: CASSLALGTSGGLTYNEQFF
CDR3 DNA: TGTGCCAGCAGCTTAGCATTGGGGACTAGCGGGGGCCTGACTTACAATGAGCAGTTCTTC

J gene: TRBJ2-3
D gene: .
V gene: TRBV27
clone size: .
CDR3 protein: CASSLSGLARTDTQYF
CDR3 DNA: TGTGCCAGCAGTTTATCCGGCCTAGCCCGCACAGATACGCAGTATTTT

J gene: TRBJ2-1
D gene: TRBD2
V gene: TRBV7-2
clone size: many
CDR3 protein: CASRETSGGYNEQFF
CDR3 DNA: TGTGCCAGCAGGGAAACTAGCGGGGGCTACAATGAGCAGTTCTTC

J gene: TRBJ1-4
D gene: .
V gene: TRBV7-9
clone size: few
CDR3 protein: CASRGGYDEKLFF
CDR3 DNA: TGTGCCAGCAGAGGAGGGTATGATGAAAAACTGTTTTTT

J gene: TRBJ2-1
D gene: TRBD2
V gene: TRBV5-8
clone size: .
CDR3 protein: CASSLMASGENEQFF
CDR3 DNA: TGTGCCAGCAGCTTAATGGCTAGCGGGGAGAATGAGCAGTTCTTC

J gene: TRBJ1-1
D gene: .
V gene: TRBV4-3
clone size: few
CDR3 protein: CASSQERGLMNTEAFF
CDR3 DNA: TGCGCCAGCAGCCAAGAGAGGGGGTTAATGAACACTGAAGCTTTCTTT

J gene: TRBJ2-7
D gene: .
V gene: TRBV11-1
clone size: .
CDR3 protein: CASTYQRGDDPYEQYF
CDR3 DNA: TGTGCCAGCACCTATCAGAGGGGAGACGACCCCTACGAGCAGTACTTC

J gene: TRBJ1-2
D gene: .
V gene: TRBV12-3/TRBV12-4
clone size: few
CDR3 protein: CASSLAIRGPAMRGYTF
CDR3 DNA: TGTGCCAGCAGTTTAGCGATTAGGGGACCGGCCATGAGGGGCTACACCTTC

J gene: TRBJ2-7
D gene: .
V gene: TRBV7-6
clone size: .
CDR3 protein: CASSFLSSEQYF
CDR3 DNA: TGTGCCAGCAGCTTTTTATCGTCCGAGCAGTACTTC

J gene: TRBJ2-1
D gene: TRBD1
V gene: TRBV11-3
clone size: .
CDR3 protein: CASSPSGTGDHNEQFF
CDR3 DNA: TGTGCCAGCAGCCCTTCCGGGACAGGGGACCACAATGAGCAGTTCTTC

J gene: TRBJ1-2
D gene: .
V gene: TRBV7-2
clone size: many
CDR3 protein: CASSLDKNYGYTF
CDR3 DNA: TGTGCCAGCAGCTTGGACAAGAACTATGGCTACACCTTC

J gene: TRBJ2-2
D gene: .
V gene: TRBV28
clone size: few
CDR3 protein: CASSLNRDFTGELFF
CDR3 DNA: TGTGCCAGCAGTTTAAACAGGGATTTCACCGGGGAGCTGTTTTTT

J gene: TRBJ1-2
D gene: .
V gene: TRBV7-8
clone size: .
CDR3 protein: CASSPVIGPSHGYTF
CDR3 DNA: TGTGCCAGCAGCCCAGTTATTGGCCCATCCCATGGCTACACCTTC

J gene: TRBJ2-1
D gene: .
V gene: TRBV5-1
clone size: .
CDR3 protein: CASLSPRNEQFF
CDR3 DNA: TGCGCCAGCCTTTCACCAAGAAATGAGCAGTTCTTC

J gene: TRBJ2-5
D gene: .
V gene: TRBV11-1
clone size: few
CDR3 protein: CASRARSYDFETQYF
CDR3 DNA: TGTGCCAGCAGAGCAAGGTCATATGATTTTGAGACCCAGTACTTC

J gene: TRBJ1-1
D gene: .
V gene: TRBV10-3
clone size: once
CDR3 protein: CAIRGGAEAFF
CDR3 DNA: TGTGCCATCAGGGGAGGGGCTGAAGCTTTCTTT

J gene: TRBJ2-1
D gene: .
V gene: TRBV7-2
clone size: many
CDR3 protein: CASSLRPQGFYNEQFF
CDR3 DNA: TGTGCCAGCAGCTTACGTCCACAGGGATTTTACAATGAGCAGTTCTTC

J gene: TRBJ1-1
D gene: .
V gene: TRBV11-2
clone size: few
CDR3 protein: CASSLAVGHFEAFF
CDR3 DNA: TGTGCCAGCAGCTTAGCAGTCGGGCATTTTGAAGCTTTCTTT

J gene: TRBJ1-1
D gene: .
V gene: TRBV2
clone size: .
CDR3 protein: CASINRALGEAFF
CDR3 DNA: TGTGCCAGCATTAATCGGGCTTTGGGGGAAGCTTTCTTT

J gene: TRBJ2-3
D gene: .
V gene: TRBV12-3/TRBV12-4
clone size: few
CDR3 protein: CASSFKATDTQYF
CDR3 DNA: TGTGCCAGCAGTTTTAAGGCGACAGATACGCAGTATTTT

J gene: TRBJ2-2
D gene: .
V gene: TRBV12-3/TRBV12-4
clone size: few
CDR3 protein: CASSLAHYGELFF
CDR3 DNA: TGTGCCAGCAGTTTAGCTCATTACGGGGAGCTGTTTTTT

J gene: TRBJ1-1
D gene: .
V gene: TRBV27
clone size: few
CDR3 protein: CASSLLHGAAFF
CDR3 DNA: TGTGCCAGCAGTTTATTGCACGGGGCAGCTTTCTTT

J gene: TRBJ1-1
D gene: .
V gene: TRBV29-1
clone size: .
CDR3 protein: CSVVRAEKNTEAFF
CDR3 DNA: TGCAGCGTTGTCAGGGCAGAAAAGAACACTGAAGCTTTCTTT

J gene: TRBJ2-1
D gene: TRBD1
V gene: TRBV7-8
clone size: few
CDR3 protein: CASSSRTGGYNEQFF
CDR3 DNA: TGTGCCAGCAGTTCTAGGACAGGGGGATACAATGAGCAGTTCTTC

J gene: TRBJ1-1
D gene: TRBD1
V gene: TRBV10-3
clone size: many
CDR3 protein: CAIRPGQMNTEAFF
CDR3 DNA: TGTGCCATCAGGCCGGGACAGATGAACACTGAAGCTTTCTTT

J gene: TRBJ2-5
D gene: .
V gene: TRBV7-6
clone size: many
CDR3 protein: CASSFFQGAKETQYF
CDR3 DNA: TGTGCCAGCAGCTTTTTCCAGGGCGCGAAAGAGACCCAGTACTTC

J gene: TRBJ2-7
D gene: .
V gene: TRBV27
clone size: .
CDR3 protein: CASSSWESYEQYF
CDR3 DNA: TGTGCCAGCAGTTCCTGGGAGTCCTACGAGCAGTACTTC

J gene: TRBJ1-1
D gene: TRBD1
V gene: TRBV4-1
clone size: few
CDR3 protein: CASSRTGGAGVTEAFF
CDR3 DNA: TGCGCCAGCAGCCGAACAGGGGGTGCGGGTGTCACTGAAGCTTTCTTT

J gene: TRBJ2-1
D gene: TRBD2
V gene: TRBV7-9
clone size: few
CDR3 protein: CASSLFIVRGARWDEQFF
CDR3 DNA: TGTGCCAGCAGCTTATTCATTGTGCGGGGGGCCCGCTGGGATGAGCAGTTCTTC

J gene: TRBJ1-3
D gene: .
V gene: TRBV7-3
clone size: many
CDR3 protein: CASSSSNQFRTDHSGNTIYF
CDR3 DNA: TGTGCCAGCAGCTCCTCAAATCAATTCCGGACAGACCACTCTGGAAACACCATATATTTT

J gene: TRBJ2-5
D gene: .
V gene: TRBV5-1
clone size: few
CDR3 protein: CASSLEVARETQYF
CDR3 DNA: TGCGCCAGCAGCCTGGAGGTGGCTCGAGAGACCCAGTACTTC

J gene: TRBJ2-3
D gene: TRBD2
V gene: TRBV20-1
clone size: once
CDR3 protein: CSATIAGDGEDTQYF
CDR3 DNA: TGCAGTGCTACCATAGCGGGGGACGGTGAAGATACGCAGTATTTT

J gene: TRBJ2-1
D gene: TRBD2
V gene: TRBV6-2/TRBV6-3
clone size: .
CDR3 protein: CATLGLAGGSYNEQFF
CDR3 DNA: TGTGCCACCCTTGGACTAGCGGGGGGCTCCTACAATGAGCAGTTCTTC

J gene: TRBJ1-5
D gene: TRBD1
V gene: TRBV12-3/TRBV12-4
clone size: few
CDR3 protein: CASRGQGNSNQPQHF
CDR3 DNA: TGTGCCAGCAGGGGACAGGGTAACAGCAATCAGCCCCAGCATTTT

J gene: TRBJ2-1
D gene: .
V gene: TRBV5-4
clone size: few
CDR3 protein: CASSLALGIGVNEQFF
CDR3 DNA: TGTGCCAGCAGCTTGGCCCTAGGTATCGGGGTCAATGAGCAGTTCTTC

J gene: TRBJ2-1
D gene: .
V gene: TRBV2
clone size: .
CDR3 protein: CASTLGEGGIYNEQFF
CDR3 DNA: TGTGCCAGCACTCTTGGGGAGGGGGGTATCTACAATGAGCAGTTCTTC

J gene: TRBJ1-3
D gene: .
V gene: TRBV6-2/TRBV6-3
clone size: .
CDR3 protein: CASSYSETDGNTIYF
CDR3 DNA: TGTGCCAGCAGTTACTCGGAGACGGATGGAAACACCATATATTTT

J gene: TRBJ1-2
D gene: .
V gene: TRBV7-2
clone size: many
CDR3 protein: CASSVGPNPGYYGYTF
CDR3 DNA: TGTGCCAGCAGCGTAGGTCCTAACCCCGGATACTATGGCTACACCTTC

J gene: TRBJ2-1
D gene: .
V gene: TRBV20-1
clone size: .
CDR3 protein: CSARDEAGPIFEQFF
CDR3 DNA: TGCAGTGCTAGAGATGAGGCAGGGCCCATCTTTGAGCAGTTCTTC

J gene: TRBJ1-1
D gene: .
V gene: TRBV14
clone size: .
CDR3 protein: CASQQGNTEAFF
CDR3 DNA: TGTGCCAGCCAACAGGGGAACACTGAAGCTTTCTTT

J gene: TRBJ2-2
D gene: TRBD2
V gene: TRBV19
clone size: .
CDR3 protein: CASSKGLAGANIGELFF
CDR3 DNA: TGTGCCAGTAGTAAGGGACTAGCGGGGGCCAACATCGGGGAGCTGTTTTTT

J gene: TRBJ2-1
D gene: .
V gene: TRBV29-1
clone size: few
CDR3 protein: CSDWRGRGQFF
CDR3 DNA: TGCAGCGATTGGAGGGGGCGCGGGCAGTTCTTC